The clone carrying this T cell receptor beta chain has a count of ten or more. V shed 6 bases and J shed 0 bases, with 21 bases lying between them. CDR1 and CDR2 from the germline V gene are SQVTM and ANQGSEA. CDR3 length equals 16 residues. This sample was taken from a study of early T cells in non-severe SARS-CoV-2 infection. TCRdb processed the 5' RACE reads anew with MiXCR; each CDR3 protein has one entry. This sample carries approximately 50,000 distinct CDR3 sequences, 7.5% to 10% of them seen once, and the ten largest clones take about 16%. The sample was whole blood. This TCR came from an adult who was a healthcare worker with PCR-confirmed SARS-CoV-2 infection or an uninfected control (not recorded which). The chain links TRBV29-1 to TRBJ2-7; tentatively, D is TRBD1 (6 bases). The CDR3, as DNA: TGCAGCGTGATGACCCCAGGGGCTCATAGCTCCTACGAGCAGTACTTC. Its protein product is CSVMTPGAHSSYEQYF.